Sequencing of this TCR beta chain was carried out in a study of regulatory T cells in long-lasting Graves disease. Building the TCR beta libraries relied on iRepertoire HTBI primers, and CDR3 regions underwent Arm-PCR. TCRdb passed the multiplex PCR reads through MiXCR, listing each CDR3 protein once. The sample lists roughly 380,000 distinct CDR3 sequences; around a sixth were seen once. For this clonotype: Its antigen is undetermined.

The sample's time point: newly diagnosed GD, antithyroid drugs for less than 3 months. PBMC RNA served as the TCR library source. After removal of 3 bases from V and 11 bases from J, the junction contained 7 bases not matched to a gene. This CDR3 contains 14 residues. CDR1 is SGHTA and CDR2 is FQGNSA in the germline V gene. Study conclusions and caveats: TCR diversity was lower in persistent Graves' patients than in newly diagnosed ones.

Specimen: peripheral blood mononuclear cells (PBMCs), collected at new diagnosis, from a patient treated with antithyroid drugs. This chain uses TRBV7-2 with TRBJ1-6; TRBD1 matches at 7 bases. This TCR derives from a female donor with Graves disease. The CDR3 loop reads CASSFPTGWAPLHF. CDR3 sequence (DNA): TGTGCCAGCAGCTTTCCGACAGGGTGGGCACCCCTCCACTTT.